The 25 T cell receptor beta chains presented below share a single source sample, sequenced in a study of T-cell reconstitution after alpha-beta-depleted transplantation in children. Preparation of the TCRbeta library used unique molecular identifiers. Each CDR3 protein is one row after TCRdb ran MiXCR on the PCR reads. The sample shows over 100,000 distinct CDR3 sequences, approximately 5.4% of them seen only once. The material sequenced was PBMCs, mostly from graft donor cells, taken 60 days after TCRalphabeta/CD19-depleted stem cell transplant. The receptors derive from a female patient aged 2 to 10 who had a stem cell transplant for Fanconi anemia, so the T cells may come from the graft donor.

There are many counts of this clonotype. This chain connects TRBV5-1 to TRBJ2-3; the match to TRBD2 covers 12 bases. Trimming removed 4 bases from V and 5 bases from J; junction bases left unmatched: 5. Germline V gene data show CDR1 as SGHRS and CDR2 as YFSETQ. CDR3 length: 15 amino acids. CDR3 bases: TGCGCCAGCAGCCATGGACTAGCGGGATTAGATACGCAGTATTTT. Protein: CASSHGLAGLDTQYF. The whole variable domain, remainder taken from reference TRBV5-1 and TRBJ2-3, is KAGVTQTPRYLIKTRGQQVTLSCSPISGHRSVSWYQQTPGQGLQFLFEYFSETQRNKGNFPGRFSGRQFSNSRSEMNVSTLELGDSALYLCASSHGLAGLDTQYFGPGTRLTVL.

There are many counts of this clonotype. The rearrangement uses TRBV5-1 and TRBJ2-7; D remains unclear. V lost 0 bases, J lost 3 bases, and 10 bases lay in between. The germline CDR1 and CDR2 sequences are SGHRS and YFSETQ. There are 14 residues in the CDR3. CDR3 nucleotide sequence: TGCGCCAGCAGCTTGGACCCTAAAAGCTACGAGCAGTACTTC. This sequence encodes CASSLDPKSYEQYF.

The CDR3: CASSLGGSGGAADTQYF. The CDR3 bases are TGTGCCAGCAGCTTAGGGGGTAGCGGGGGGGCCGCGGATACGCAGTATTTT. The V call is TRBV7-2, the J call TRBJ2-3; 11 positions match TRBD2. Germline lookup yields CDR1 SGHTA and CDR2 FQGNSA. The V and J ends lost 1 base and 6 bases, in that order; junction bases with no gene match: 9. The CDR3 runs 17 residues.

This clonotype occurred many times. The chain has TRBV5-1 and TRBJ2-2; 12 bases map to TRBD2. This CDR3 has 17 residues. Germline trimming cut 0 bases from V and 6 bases from J; bases unmatched to any gene: 6. CDR1 SGHRS and CDR2 YFSETQ come from the germline V gene. This CDR3 reads CASSLDGLAGPAGELFF. The CDR3 DNA is TGCGCCAGCAGCTTGGATGGACTAGCGGGACCGGCCGGGGAGCTGTTTTTT.

This chain connects TRBV28 to TRBJ2-7, with TRBD2 identical over 7 bases. Germline V CDR1 and CDR2: MDHEN, SYDVKM. With V trimmed by 6 bases and J by 4 bases, 12 bases remained unmatched. The CDR3 spans 15 residues. The CDR3 is CASRPGTISLYEQYF. The CDR3 DNA follows: TGTGCCAGCAGACCGGGGACTATCTCGCTGTACGAGCAGTACTTC.

There are many counts of this clonotype. In DNA, the CDR3 is TGCAGCGTTGCGAACAGGGGAAGAGAGACCCAGTACTTC. Protein sequence: CSVANRGRETQYF. The chain is built from TRBV29-1 and TRBJ2-5, with 7 bases that match TRBD1. V shed 4 bases, J shed 4 bases, and the junction held 6 bases outside the gene matches. This CDR3 comprises 13 residues. CDR1 is SQVTM and CDR2 is ANQGSEA in the germline V gene. The full variable domain, its missing parts supplied by reference TRBV29-1 and TRBJ2-5, is SAVISQKPSRDICQRGTSLTIQCQVDSQVTMMFWYRQQPGQSLTLIATANQGSEATYESGFVIDKFPISRPNLTFSTLTVSNMSPEDSSIYLCSVANRGRETQYFGPGTRLLVL.

At least ten counts were recorded for this clonotype. The V call is TRBV29-1, the J call TRBJ2-5; 7 nucleotides agree with TRBD2. Germline V gives CDR1 SQVTM, CDR2 ANQGSEA. This CDR3 contains 15 residues. V dropped 5 bases and J dropped 6; count of bases not matched to a gene: 15. The chain's CDR3 is CSVHLGGGPEKTQYF. CDR3 sequence (DNA): TGCAGCGTTCATTTGGGGGGAGGGCCTGAAAAGACCCAGTACTTC.

This clonotype occurred a few times. The chain has TRBV7-2 and TRBJ2-2; 8 nucleotides agree with TRBD2. This CDR3 comprises 17 residues. J was trimmed by 5 bases and V by 4 bases; bases with no gene match: 12. CDR1 is SGHTA and CDR2 is FQGNSA in the germline V gene. This CDR3 reads CASSSIPGLGRTGELFF. CDR3 DNA: TGTGCCAGCAGCTCCATTCCGGGACTAGGACGAACCGGGGAGCTGTTTTTT.

V is TRBV2 and J is TRBJ1-1; 12 positions agree with TRBD1. The CDR3 contains 14 residues. V dropped 6 bases and J dropped 7; count of bases not matched to a gene: 6. Germline V CDR1 and CDR2: SNHLY, FYNNEI. In DNA form, the CDR3 reads TGTGCCAGCAGACGGGACAGGGGGCTGAATGAAGCTTTCTTT. Amino acid sequence: CASRRDRGLNEAFF.

V gene TRBV5-1 combines with J gene TRBJ1-4; D gene uncertain. Trimming cost V 4 bases and J 6 bases, with 7 bases left between them. Germline CDR1 and CDR2: SGHRS and YFSETQ. This CDR3 spans 12 amino acids. Here the CDR3 DNA reads TGCGCCAGCAGCGACCCCTATGAAAAACTGTTTTTT. Translating it yields CASSDPYEKLFF.

This clonotype was recorded many times. This rearrangement joins TRBV5-1 to TRBJ2-1, with 9 bases that match TRBD1. The CDR3 extends over 15 amino acids. The junction had 1 base not matched to a gene; V was cut back by 0 bases and J by 3 bases. Germline V lookup: CDR1 SGHRS, CDR2 YFSETQ. CDR3 nucleotide sequence: TGCGCCAGCAGCTTGGACAGGGGGCTCTACAATGAGCAGTTCTTC. Its protein is CASSLDRGLYNEQFF.

By its share, this clonotype is medium-sized. The chain links TRBV4-1 to TRBJ2-7; D gene uncertain. V was clipped by 0 bases and J by 4 bases, with 10 bases between them. Germline V CDR1 and CDR2: MGHRA, YSYEKL. This CDR3 contains 14 residues. The CDR3 sequence: CASSQDLLGYEQYF. The CDR3 DNA follows: TGCGCCAGCAGCCAAGATCTTTTAGGGTACGAGCAGTACTTC.

Ten or more counts support this clonotype. The chain recombines TRBV5-1 with TRBJ1-1; weak D call: TRBD1 (5 bases). This CDR3 is 16 amino acids long. The V and J ends lost 2 bases and 3 bases respectively, with 17 bases between them. The germline gives CDR1 SGHRS, CDR2 YFSETQ. The chain's CDR3 is CASSFLPGPKDTEAFF. The DNA of the CDR3 is TGCGCCAGCAGCTTTCTTCCGGGACCAAAGGACACTGAAGCTTTCTTT.

This clonotype has at least ten counts. The CDR3 DNA reads TGTGCCAGCAGTTTAGTGCCCCAGAACACTGAAGCTTTCTTT. Its protein is CASSLVPQNTEAFF. The gene calls are TRBV12-3 or TRBV12-4 and TRBJ1-1, with no clear D. Trimming cost V 1 base and J 1 base, with 7 bases left between them. There are 14 residues in the CDR3.

This clonotype was recorded at least ten times. This sequence joins TRBV6-5 and TRBJ2-7, with a possible D match to TRBD2 (5 bases). Trimming cost V 4 bases and J 1 base, with 17 bases left between them. Germline CDR1 reads MNHEY; CDR2 reads SVGAGI. CDR3 size: 16 residues. This CDR3 is CASSFSASTISYEQYF. For the CDR3, the DNA is TGTGCCAGCAGTTTTTCCGCTAGCACGATATCCTACGAGCAGTACTTC.

This clonotype was seen only a few times. The chain uses TRBV5-1 and TRBJ2-6, with D unresolved. Trimming cost V 0 bases and J 0 bases, with 16 bases left between them. The CDR3 contains 19 residues. CDR1 is SGHRS and CDR2 is YFSETQ in the germline V gene. CDR3 in DNA: TGCGCCAGCAGCTTGGTGAACTCCCCGGCCCCCTCTGGGGCCAACGTCCTGACTTTC. This gives the protein CASSLVNSPAPSGANVLTF.

There are many counts of this clonotype. V is TRBV12-3 or TRBV12-4 and J is TRBJ2-2; no definite D call. The germline V and J ends were trimmed by 6 bases and 5 bases, with 16 bases remaining between them. The CDR3 has 15 residues. The CDR3: CASSPTGPGTGELFF. Written as DNA, the CDR3 is TGTGCCAGCAGCCCAACTGGACCCGGTACCGGGGAGCTGTTTTTT.

This clonotype was detected many times. The J gene is TRBJ2-2, the V gene TRBV27; D is possibly TRBD2 (7 bases). The CDR3 is 16 amino acids. Trimming removed 3 bases at V and 2 bases at J, with 13 bases between. Germline V CDR1 and CDR2: MNHEY, SMNVEV (reference sequence). CDR3 bases: TGTGCCAGCAGTTTCTGGCGGGGGCCCAACACCGGGGAGCTGTTTTTT. Translated, it gives CASSFWRGPNTGELFF.

This clonotype was picked up many times. This chain connects TRBV5-4 to TRBJ2-5; TRBD1 agrees at 7 bases. The CDR3 extends over 14 amino acids. The germline CDR1 and CDR2 sequences are SGHNT and YYREEE (reference sequence). J lost 4 bases, V lost 6 bases, and 9 bases had no gene match. The CDR3 spells CASNLDRRGETQYF. The CDR3 nucleotides read TGTGCCAGCAACCTGGACAGGAGAGGAGAGACCCAGTACTTC. The variable domain in full, completed from reference TRBV5-4 and TRBJ2-5, reads ETGVTQSPTHLIKTRGQQVTLRCSSQSGHNTVSWYQQALGQGPQFIFQYYREEENGRGNFPPRFSGLQFPNYSSELNVNALELDDSALYLCASNLDRRGETQYFGPGTRLLVL.

This clonotype was detected many times. V is TRBV12-3 or TRBV12-4 and J is TRBJ2-3, with 8 bases identical to TRBD2. Trimming took 6 bases from V and 0 from J; bases not matched to a gene: 8. The CDR3 loop spans 16 amino acids. The CDR3 is CASSPRGAPSTDTQYF. In DNA, the CDR3 is TGTGCCAGCAGCCCGCGGGGGGCTCCTAGCACAGATACGCAGTATTTT.

This clonotype has a count of ten or more. The rearrangement uses TRBV4-2 and TRBJ2-3; 12 bases align to TRBD2. Losses at the gene ends were 3 bases for V and 2 bases for J; bases not matched to a gene: 9. Per germline, CDR1 LGHNA and CDR2 YNFKEQ. The CDR3 totals 18 residues. CDR3 region: CASSQVSLAGGITDTQYF. CDR3 DNA: TGTGCCAGCAGCCAGGTATCCCTAGCGGGGGGGATCACAGATACGCAGTATTTT.

There are many counts of this clonotype. The rearrangement links TRBV7-8 to TRBJ2-5, with TRBD1 matching over 11 bases. Germline V lookup: CDR1 SGHVS, CDR2 FQNEAQ. V lost 4 bases to trimming and J lost 5 bases; unmatched junction nucleotides: 3. CDR3 length: 14 residues. The CDR3, as DNA: TGTGCCAGCAGCTGGACAGGGGGCGGCGAGACCCAGTACTTC. Translation gives CASSWTGGGETQYF. Variable domain in full (rest from reference TRBV7-8 and TRBJ2-5): GAGVSQSPRYKVAKRGQDVALRCDPISGHVSLFWYQQALGQGPEFLTYFQNEAQLDKSGLPSDRFFAERPEGSVSTLKIQRTQQEDSAVYLCASSWTGGGETQYFGPGTRLLVL.

V and J are TRBV5-1 and TRBJ1-2; D remains unclear. The germline CDR1 and CDR2 sequences are SGHRS and YFSETQ. Trimming pared 0 bases from V and 6 bases from J, leaving 9 bases between. This CDR3 contains 13 residues. CDR3 in DNA: TGCGCCAGCAGCTTGGGTGTGGCTGATGGCTACACCTTC. It translates to CASSLGVADGYTF.

The rearrangement links TRBV5-1 to TRBJ2-1; D remains ambiguous. V was trimmed by 4 bases and J by 10 bases, leaving 21 bases between them. Germline assignment: CDR1 SGHRS and CDR2 YFSETQ. The CDR3 has 15 residues. The CDR3 region is CASSLNSISPAEQFF. The CDR3 DNA follows: TGCGCCAGCAGCCTTAACTCCATCTCCCCTGCCGAGCAGTTCTTC.

At least ten counts were recorded for this clonotype. The gene calls are TRBV7-7 and TRBJ2-5; 15 positions agree with TRBD2. J gave up 3 bases and V 5 bases, and 4 bases lay outside the gene matches. Per the germline V gene, CDR1 is SSHAT and CDR2 is FNYEAQ (reference sequence). The CDR3 loop spans 16 amino acids. Written as DNA, the CDR3 is TGTGCCAGCAGCCGGGGACTAGCGGGAGGCGAAGAGACCCAGTACTTC. Its protein is CASSRGLAGGEETQYF.